A selection of T cell receptor beta chains follows, all from one sample in a study of tumor-infiltrating lymphocytes in primary liver carcinoma. TCRdb reprocessed the multiplex PCR reads with MiXCR, giving one entry per CDR3 protein. The sample carries 99,000 or so distinct CDR3 sequences, about four fifths recorded once. The sequencing input was liver tumor tissue from sampling region 3. The receptor set was obtained from a man aged 35 to 55 with primary liver carcinoma and hepatitis B virus infection. The CDR3 runs from the conserved cysteine through the conserved F or W. The order of the fields is V gene, J gene, D gene, clone size, CDR3 protein, CDR3 DNA. D genes are given only for firm matches. For some rows the clone size is stated as once, few or many, or as a class when expanded; others skip it.

TRBV28	TRBJ2-3	TRBD2	many	CASSPGAGEGDTQYF	TGTGCCAGCAGCCCAGGAGCGGGGGAGGGGGATACGCAGTATTTT
TRBV2	TRBJ1-6	NA	NA	CASGCTSSPLHF	TGTGCCAGCGGGTGTACCAGTTCACCCCTCCACTTT
TRBV29-1	TRBJ2-1	NA	NA	CSVESRGCSSYNEQFF	TGCAGCGTTGAGAGTAGAGGGTGTTCCTCCTACAATGAGCAGTTCTTC
TRBV11-3	TRBJ2-1	NA	NA	CASSLNANEQSF	TGTGCCAGCAGCCTAAATGCCAATGAGCAGTCCTTT
TRBV28	TRBJ2-4	NA	NA	CAISPSGLVRNIQYF	TGTGCCATCAGCCCTTCCGGGTTGGTCAGAAACATTCAGTACTTC
TRBV5-4	TRBJ2-1	NA	NA	CTSSSSGTYNEQFF	TGTACTAGCAGCTCCTCTGGGACCTACAATGAGCAGTTCTTC
TRBV4-2	TRBJ1-1	NA	NA	CAISLAGGNTEAFF	TGTGCCATCAGTCTGGCTGGAGGAAACACTGAAGCTTTCTTT
TRBV10-2	TRBJ2-7	NA	many	CASRHLGEQYF	TGCGCCAGCCGCCACCTCGGGGAGCAGTACTTC
TRBV12-3/TRBV12-4	TRBJ1-1	NA	NA	CASSPQLRGTEFFF	TGTGCCAGCAGCCCTCAGCTGCGGGGCACTGAATTTTTCTTT
TRBV5-6	TRBJ2-1	NA	NA	CASSFDETFYIEQFF	TGTGCCAGCAGTTTCGATGAAACATTCTACATTGAGCAGTTCTTC
TRBV10-2	TRBJ2-7	NA	NA	CASSVTVGEQNF	TGCGCCAGCAGTGTCACGGTGGGTGAGCAGAACTTC
TRBV7-2	TRBJ2-1	TRBD1	NA	CASSSAGTGNYERFF	TGTGCCAGCAGTTCTGCCGGGACAGGGAATTATGAGCGGTTCTTC
TRBV30	TRBJ2-7	NA	many	CAWSREDSYEQYF	TGTGCCTGGAGTAGGGAGGACTCCTACGAGCAGTACTTC
TRBV5-4	TRBJ2-2	TRBD2	NA	CASSTTSASTGELFF	TGTGCCAGCAGCACGACTAGCGCGAGCACCGGGGAGCTATTTTTT
TRBV12-3/TRBV12-4	TRBJ2-5	NA	NA	CASILREDLLTQYF	TGTGCCAGCATCCTCCGTGAGGATCTGTTGACTCAGTACTTC
TRBV11-2	TRBJ2-5	TRBD2	NA	CASSHSSIQGTARETQYF	TGTGCCAGCAGCCATAGCTCAATCCAGGGTACTGCGCGGGAGACCCAATACTTC
TRBV5-4	TRBJ1-1	NA	NA	CASSSNGGAGSEAFF	TGTGCCAGCAGCTCGAATGGGGGCGCGGGGTCTGAAGCTTTCTTT
TRBV11-2	TRBJ1-5	NA	NA	CASSLVGVTRSDQPQHF	TGTGCCAGCAGCTTAGTAGGGGTAACGAGGAGCGATCAGCCCCAGCATTTT
TRBV4-3	TRBJ2-7	NA	NA	CASIQGQVSYEQYF	TGCGCCAGCATCCAAGGTCAGGTCTCCTACGAACAGTACTTC
TRBV12-3/TRBV12-4	TRBJ1-1	TRBD1	NA	CANSLEDRGNTEAFF	TGTGCCAACAGTTTAGAGGACAGGGGGAACACTGAAGCTTTCTTT
TRBV11-3	TRBJ2-2	NA	few	CASSFNRNTGELFF	TGTGCCAGCAGCTTTAACAGGAACACCGGGGAGCTGTTTTTT
TRBV29-1	TRBJ1-1	NA	NA	CSVEGGDTVNTVTFF	TGTAGCGTTGAAGGAGGGGACACAGTGAACACTGTAACTTTCTTT
TRBV4-2	TRBJ2-3	NA	NA	CTSSQDLGGWGTYTQYF	TGTACCAGCAGCCAAGATCTTGGGGGCTGGGGCACATATACGCAGTATTTT
TRBV2	TRBJ2-3	NA	many	CASSIQVPTDTQYF	TGTGCCAGCAGTATACAGGTACCCACAGATACGCAGTATTTT
TRBV6-1	TRBJ2-1	NA	once	CASSRDEKYGQFF	TGTGCCAGTTCCCGGGATGAAAAGTATGGGCAGTTCTTC
TRBV10-3	TRBJ2-7	TRBD1	NA	CVISDSKPGQGFFEQYF	TGTGTCATCAGTGACAGTAAACCGGGACAGGGATTTTTCGAGCAGTACTTC
TRBV20-1	TRBJ2-5	NA	many	CSARDPSLGFQETQYF	TGCAGTGCTAGAGATCCCAGCCTAGGATTTCAAGAGACCCAGTACTTC
TRBV4-1	TRBJ2-5	TRBD1	NA	CASSQGRQGWETQYF	TGCGCCAGTAGCCAAGGTAGACAGGGTTGGGAGACCCAATACTTC
TRBV6-5	TRBJ2-1	TRBD1	many	CATRTGSNEQFF	TGTGCCACCAGGACAGGGTCCAATGAGCAGTTCTTC
TRBV6-1	TRBJ1-6	NA	NA	CANSTGTDLWGSPLHF	TGTGCCAACAGTACCGGGACGGATCTCTGGGGTTCACCCCTCCACTTT
TRBV10-3	TRBJ2-3	TRBD2	NA	CAINGGLAGVWADTQYF	TGTGCCATCAATGGGGGGCTAGCGGGAGTTTGGGCAGATACGCAATATTTT
TRBV29-1	TRBJ2-7	NA	NA	CSVEPAPYERYF	TGCAGCGTTGAACCAGCCCCCTACGAGCGGTACTTC
TRBV12-3/TRBV12-4	TRBJ1-5	NA	NA	CASSPGTSGRGYTQHF	TGTGCCAGCAGTCCCGGGACTAGCGGGAGAGGGTATACGCAGCATTTT
TRBV6-6	TRBJ2-7	NA	NA	CANFRDTLSYEQYF	TGTGCCAACTTTCGGGACACCCTCTCATACGAGCAGTACTTC
TRBV11-3	TRBJ2-7	TRBD2	NA	CVSTPGEGDYEQYF	TGTGTCAGCACCCCTGGAGAAGGGGACTACGAGCAATACTTC
TRBV7-8	TRBJ2-7	TRBD2	NA	CASSPRTGGSMSSYEQYF	TGTGCCAGTAGCCCTCGGACTGGCGGGAGTATGAGCTCCTACGAGCAGTACTTC
TRBV6-1	TRBJ2-4	NA	once	CASSEVTPEAKNIQYF	TGTGCCAGCAGTGAAGTAACACCGGAAGCCAAAAACATTCAGTACTTC
TRBV14	TRBJ2-2	NA	NA	CASSEVRELFF	TGTGCCAGCAGCGAAGTACGGGAGCTGTTTTTT
TRBV28	TRBJ1-4	TRBD1	many	CASRSGQENEKLFF	TGTGCCAGCAGATCGGGACAGGAAAATGAAAAACTGTTTTTT
TRBV6-5	TRBJ1-2	NA	NA	CARRIGINYGYTF	TGTGCCCGCAGGATAGGGATTAACTATGGCTACACCTTC
TRBV19	TRBJ2-5	NA	NA	CASSIGIQTLPETHYF	TGTGCCAGTAGTATTGGTATTCAGACCCTCCCCGAGACCCACTACTTC
TRBV6-5	TRBJ2-1	NA	NA	CASGSLGKQFF	TGTGCCAGCGGGAGCCTGGGTAAGCAGTTCTTC
TRBV11-2	TRBJ1-1	NA	NA	CVSSLTPDLAGGETFF	TGTGTCAGCAGCTTGACCCCGGATCTCGCAGGCGGCGAAACTTTCTTT
TRBV6-1	TRBJ1-1	NA	NA	CANMIGEVAEAFF	TGTGCCAACATGATAGGGGAAGTGGCTGAAGCTTTCTTT
TRBV29-1	TRBJ2-3	NA	NA	CGVEDGAGITDTQYF	TGCGGGGTTGAGGACGGGGCCGGCATCACAGATACGCAGTATTTT
TRBV5-5	TRBJ1-1	NA	medium-sized	CASSLYYREAEAFF	TGTGCCAGCAGCTTGTACTACAGGGAGGCTGAAGCTTTCTTT
TRBV12-3/TRBV12-4	TRBJ2-1	NA	NA	CASSSLGNVQFF	TGTGCCAGCAGTTCGTTGGGGAATGTGCAGTTCTTC
TRBV6-2/TRBV6-3	TRBJ2-7	NA	NA	CTSSISWRTYEQYF	TGTACCAGCAGCATTTCGTGGAGGACCTACGAGCAGTACTTC
TRBV5-4	TRBJ2-7	TRBD2	NA	CVNSSTSGLTYEQYF	TGTGTCAACAGCTCTACTAGCGGGCTTACCTACGAGCAGTACTTC
TRBV29-1	TRBJ2-5	NA	NA	CSSKGGSGEETQYF	TGTAGCTCGAAGGGGGGTAGCGGTGAAGAGACCCAGTACTTC
TRBV6-2/TRBV6-3	TRBJ1-1	TRBD1	NA	CASSYSRGNTVAFF	TGTGCCAGCAGTTACTCCAGGGGGAACACTGTAGCTTTCTTT
TRBV29-1	TRBJ2-5	NA	few	CGGMDSGDTQYF	TGTGGCGGTATGGACAGTGGAGACACCCAGTACTTC
TRBV11-1	TRBJ2-3	NA	NA	CTSSLPRKSTDMQYF	TGTACCAGCAGTTTGCCGAGGAAGAGCACAGATATGCAGTATTTT
TRBV20-1	TRBJ2-7	TRBD2	NA	CSAPSGRAYEQYF	TGCAGTGCTCCCAGCGGGAGGGCCTACGAGCAGTACTTC
TRBV14	TRBJ2-3	NA	NA	CGTSLRSSDTQYF	TGTGGCACCAGCCTCAGGAGTTCAGATACGCAGTATTTT
TRBV7-9	TRBJ1-1	NA	NA	CASSPRGTRGITEAFF	TGTGCCAGCAGCCCCCGGGGGACACGGGGGATCACTGAAGCTTTCTTT
TRBV4-1	TRBJ2-2	NA	NA	CVSSQDGGRWGREPFF	TGCGTCAGCAGCCAAGATGGGGGGAGATGGGGCAGGGAGCCGTTTTTT
TRBV6-1	TRBJ2-5	NA	NA	CASSGVWGTGTHYF	NA
TRBV28	TRBJ1-4	NA	NA	CASSPPTGGEELFF	TGTGCCAGCAGTCCGCCGACGGGAGGCGAAGAACTGTTCTTT
TRBV6-1	TRBJ2-1	TRBD1	NA	CASSLRQGKEEQFF	TGTGCCAGCAGCCTCAGACAGGGAAAGGAAGAGCAGTTCTTC